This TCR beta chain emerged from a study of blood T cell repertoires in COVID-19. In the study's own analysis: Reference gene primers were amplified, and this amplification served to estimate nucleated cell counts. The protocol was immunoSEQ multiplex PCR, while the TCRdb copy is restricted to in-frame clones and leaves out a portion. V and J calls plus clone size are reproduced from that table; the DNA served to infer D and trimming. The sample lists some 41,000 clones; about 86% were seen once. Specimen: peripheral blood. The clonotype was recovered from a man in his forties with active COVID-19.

CDR3 sequence (DNA): TGTGCCAGCAAGGCTAGCGGCAGTTCCTACGAGCAGTACTTC. Protein product: CASKASGSSYEQYF. This chain uses TRBV2 with TRBJ2-7; 7 nucleotides agree with TRBD2. CDR3 length equals 14 residues. V trimming: 7 bases; J trimming: 1 base; junction bases outside the gene matches: 7. CDR1 is SNHLY and CDR2 is FYNNEI in the germline V gene.